What follows describes a single TCR beta chain. Its antigen is not known. This record comes from a study of regulatory T cells in long-lasting Graves disease. Regarding the study as a whole: Only peripheral blood was studied, not thyroid tissue.

For TCR beta, libraries came from iRepertoire HTBI primers and Arm-PCR of CDR3 regions. Via MiXCR, TCRdb re-called the multiplex PCR reads, giving one row per CDR3 protein. The profile shows about 400,000 distinct CDR3 sequences, under 25% of them singletons. The time point: persistent/refractory GD, antithyroid drugs over 5 years with positive TRAb. PBMC-derived RNA was used for the TCR library. The V gene end was trimmed by 2 bases and the J gene end by 0 bases; junction bases not matched to a gene: 7. This CDR3 spans 17 amino acids. Germline CDR1 and CDR2: SGDLS and YYNGEE. This clonotype originated in a female donor with Graves disease. Specimen: peripheral blood mononuclear cells (PBMCs), collected when the disease was refractory, from a patient treated with antithyroid drugs. The chain is built from TRBV9 and TRBJ1-3; 8 nucleotides agree with TRBD1. CDR3 loop: CASSVGQGGISGNTIYF. CDR3 sequence (DNA): TGTGCCAGCAGCGTCGGACAGGGTGGGATCTCTGGAAACACCATATATTTT. The full variable domain, its missing parts supplied by reference TRBV9 and TRBJ1-3, is DSGVTQTPKHLITATGQRVTLRCSPRSGDLSVYWYQQSLDQGLQFLIQYYNGEERAKGNILERFSAQQFPDLHSELNLSSLELGDSALYFCASSVGQGGISGNTIYFGEGSWLTVV.